These 14 T cell receptor beta chains originate from one sample sequenced in a study of OX40 agonist ivuxolimab in advanced cancers. The method was immunoSEQ multiplex PCR; TCRdb's version includes in-frame clones alone and lacks a portion of them. Among roughly 98,000 clones listed, about 80% were seen once. The sequences come from CD4+ or CD8+ T cells sorted from blood, collected in a trial of the OX40 agonist ivuxolimab. Receptors originate from an adult with an advanced solid tumor such as melanoma, head and neck, liver or kidney cancer.

V usage is TRBV10-3 and J usage is TRBJ2-3; possibly TRBD1 or TRBD2 for D (5 bases each). The CDR3 sequence is 15 residues long. Trimming removed 10 bases at V and 2 bases at J, with 19 bases between. Germline V gene lookup returns CDR1 ENHRY and CDR2 SYGVKD. CDR3 sequence (DNA): TGTGCCACAAGGACCGGGACGAAGGACACAGATACGCAGTATTTT. As protein: CATRTGTKDTDTQYF.

V is TRBV9 and J is TRBJ2-1; no reliable D call. Germline V CDR1 and CDR2: SGDLS, YYNGEE. The CDR3 extends over 13 amino acids. V gave up 4 bases and J gave up 7 bases, with 12 bases separating them. CDR3 DNA sequence: TGTGCCAGCAGCCCCGCCGGAACGAATGAGCAGTTCTTC. This encodes CASSPAGTNEQFF.

The genes are TRBV28 and TRBJ2-6; perhaps D is TRBD1 or TRBD2 (6 bases each). The CDR3 length is 15 residues. Germline assignment: CDR1 MDHEN and CDR2 SYDVKM. The V gene lost 10 bases and the J gene lost 2 bases, with 15 bases spanning the gap. The CDR3 DNA follows: TGTGCCACTAAAATGGGGGGCGCTGGGGCCAACGTCCTGACTTTC. It yields the protein CATKMGGAGANVLTF.

The rearrangement links TRBV6-1 to TRBJ2-1; 10 bases agree with TRBD1. CDR3 length: 17 amino acids. CDR1 is MNHNS and CDR2 is SASEGT in the germline V gene. V shed 4 bases, J shed 1 base, and the junction held 7 bases outside the gene matches. The CDR3 is CASSGGDRGPSYNEQFF. CDR3 DNA sequence: TGTGCCAGCAGTGGGGGAGACAGGGGGCCTTCCTACAATGAGCAGTTCTTC.

The V gene is TRBV4-3, the J gene TRBJ2-2; tentatively, D is TRBD1 (7 bases). V was shortened by 3 bases and J by 7 bases, with 15 bases between the two germline ends. Germline loops: CDR1 LGHNA, CDR2 YSLEER. CDR3 length: 15 amino acids. The CDR3 nucleotides are TGCGCCAGCAGCCAGGCGGGACAGACCGACGGGGAGCTGTTTTTT. This translates into CASSQAGQTDGELFF.

In nucleotides, the CDR3 is TGTGCCACGGACAGGGGGCGCGGTGAAAAACTGTTTTTT. As protein: CATDRGRGEKLFF. The rearrangement links TRBV30 to TRBJ1-4, with 11 positions matching TRBD1. The germline V gene has CDR1 GTSNPN and CDR2 SVGIG (reference sequence). With 8 bases clipped from V and 7 bases from J, the junction kept 6 bases outside the gene matches. This CDR3 spans 13 amino acids. The whole variable domain, remainder taken from reference TRBV30 and TRBJ1-4, is SQTIHQWPATLVQPVGSPLSLECTVEGTSNPNLYWYRQAAGRGLQLLFYSVGIGQISSEVPQNLSASRPQDRQFILSSKKLLLSDSGFYLCATDRGRGEKLFFGSGTQLSVL.

V is TRBV27 and J is TRBJ2-5, with D possibly being TRBD1 (7 bases). With 6 bases removed from V and 1 base from J, the gap between germline ends came to 15 bases. The CDR3 is 15 residues long. Per germline, CDR1 MNHEY and CDR2 SMNVEV (reference sequence). CDR3 sequence (DNA): TGTGCCAGCAGCCGCGCAGGGGGGCTCCAAGAGACCCAGTACTTC. Translation gives CASSRAGGLQETQYF.

V and J are TRBV6-5 and TRBJ1-5; maybe TRBD1 (5 bases). Germline loops: CDR1 MNHEY, CDR2 SVGAGI. The CDR3 extends over 15 amino acids. Deletions cut 9 bases from V and 0 bases from J, with 15 bases between. For the CDR3, the DNA is TGTGCCAGTTCTACAGGTCCCTATAGCAATCAGCCCCAGCATTTT. Translated: CASSTGPYSNQPQHF.

The J gene is TRBJ1-1, the V gene TRBV10-2; D call uncertain. CDR3 length equals 12 residues. Per the germline V gene, CDR1 is WSHSY and CDR2 is SAAADI. V was shortened by 1 base and J by 10 bases, with 10 bases between the two germline ends. The CDR3 nucleotides read TGCGCCAGCAGTGAGTGGCTGGGCATAGCTTTCTTT. Translation: CASSEWLGIAFF.

The chain employs TRBV5-4 and TRBJ2-3; D might be TRBD1 (5 bases). V was pared by 4 bases and J by 2 bases, with 11 bases between. The CDR3 runs to 14 residues. Germline values: CDR1 SGHNT, CDR2 YYREEE (reference sequence). This CDR3 is CASSPETVTDTQYF. The CDR3 nucleotides read TGTGCCAGCAGCCCGGAGACAGTCACAGATACGCAGTATTTT.

This sequence joins TRBV7-2 and TRBJ1-6; 7 bases align to TRBD1. Germline V gene lookup returns CDR1 SGHTA and CDR2 FQGNSA. The CDR3 is made up of 15 amino acids. J was trimmed by 14 bases and V by 2 bases; bases with no gene match: 12. The CDR3 DNA follows: TGTGCCAGCAGCTTAAGAACCAGGGGGTTTGAGGCCCTCCACTTT. Translated: CASSLRTRGFEALHF.

This clone was picked up a small number of times. The DNA for the CDR3 is TGTGCCACCAGCAGGACTAGCGGGCCATCGGGTGAGACCCAGTACTTC. Amino acid sequence: CATSRTSGPSGETQYF. This sequence joins TRBV15 and TRBJ2-5; TRBD2 matches at 10 bases. V lost 3 bases, J lost 5 bases, and 9 bases stayed unmatched. CDR3 length: 16 amino acids. The germline V gene encodes CDR1 LNHNV and CDR2 YYDKDF (reference sequence).

The chain couples TRBV5-4 to TRBJ2-7, with D maybe TRBD1 (5 bases). The CDR3 is 13 amino acids. The V end lost 0 bases, the J end lost 8 bases, and 12 bases lay between the germline ends. Germline-derived CDR1 and CDR2 are SGHNT and YYREEE (reference sequence). CDR3 protein: CASSLAGQVKQYF. CDR3 nucleotide sequence: TGTGCCAGCAGCTTGGCAGGACAAGTCAAGCAGTACTTC.

The chain couples TRBV7-9 to TRBJ2-6, with 7 bases fitting TRBD1. This CDR3 has 16 residues. Germline V gene sequence: CDR1 SEHNR, CDR2 FQNEAQ (reference sequence). The V gene end was trimmed by 4 bases and the J gene end by 0 bases; junction bases not matched to a gene: 3. In nucleotides, the CDR3 is TGTGCCAGCAGCTCGGGACAGTCCTCTGGGGCCAACGTCCTGACTTTC. This gives the protein CASSSGQSSGANVLTF.